The next 29 T cell receptor beta chains were all read from a single sample in a study of Graves' ophthalmopathy and Graves' hyperthyroidism. From RNA, the CDR3 regions of TCR beta chains were amplified and sequenced. Second-round multiplex PCR came after first-round RT-PCR with HTBI primers. One entry per CDR3 protein, called by TCRdb with MiXCR from the multiplex PCR reads. The data show hundreds of thousands of distinct CDR3 sequences, 20% to 25% seen once. The sequenced sample was peripheral blood. Source of these receptors: a woman aged 50 to 60 with Graves' ophthalmopathy.

This clonotype was found many times. V and J are TRBV19 and TRBJ1-1; D is possibly TRBD1 (6 bases). The CDR3 covers 13 residues. Trimming pared 6 bases from V and 1 base from J, leaving 9 bases between. The germline V gene encodes CDR1 LNHDA and CDR2 SQIVND (reference sequence). CDR3 in DNA: TGTGCCAGTAGCAGACAGGCGAACACTGAAGCTTTCTTT. As protein: CASSRQANTEAFF. Complete variable domain (other parts from reference TRBV19 and TRBJ1-1): DGGITQSPKYLFRKEGQNVTLSCEQNLNHDAMYWYRQDPGQGLRLIYYSQIVNDFQKGDIAEGYSVSREKKESFPLTVTSAQKNPTAFYLCASSRQANTEAFFGQGTRLTVV.

The J gene is TRBJ2-7, the V gene TRBV6-2 or TRBV6-3; maybe TRBD2 (6 bases). This CDR3 comprises 13 residues. Trimming took 2 bases from V and 6 from J, leaving 11 bases between them. Germline V gene lookup returns CDR1 MNHEY and CDR2 SVGEGT. CDR3: CASSYAGSSEQYF. As DNA, the CDR3 is TGTGCCAGCAGTTACGCCGGGAGTTCCGAGCAGTACTTC.

This clonotype was found many times. The J gene is TRBJ1-2, the V gene TRBV11-2; perhaps TRBD1 as D (5 bases). The CDR3 extends over 14 amino acids. Between the trimmed V and J ends, which lost 0 bases and 8 bases, there was a span of 13 bases. Germline V gene lookup returns CDR1 SGHAT and CDR2 FQNNGV. The CDR3 region has the DNA TGTGCCAGCAGCTTAGAGAGGCAGGGTAACGGCTACACCTTC. It codes for CASSLERQGNGYTF.

There are many counts of this clonotype. The chain is built from TRBV2 and TRBJ2-7, with unresolved D. The V end was cut by 5 bases, the J end by 0 bases, with 11 bases between. This CDR3 is built from 14 residues. Germline V gene data show CDR1 as SNHLY and CDR2 as FYNNEI. For the CDR3, the DNA is TGTGCCAGCAGTATCGCAGTAAACTCCTACGAGCAGTACTTC. Protein product: CASSIAVNSYEQYF.

This sequence joins TRBV7-9 and TRBJ2-7, with a possible D match to TRBD2 (7 bases). V lost 1 base and J 2 bases, leaving 12 bases between the germline ends. Per the germline V gene, CDR1 is SEHNR and CDR2 is FQNEAQ (reference sequence). The CDR3 is 15 residues long. The CDR3 sequence: CASSLVEGGTYEQYF. CDR3 DNA sequence: TGTGCCAGCAGCTTAGTAGAGGGGGGGACCTACGAGCAGTACTTC.

The sample holds many counts of this clonotype. The rearrangement links TRBV27 to TRBJ2-5; D is unclear. Germline CDR1 and CDR2: MNHEY and SMNVEV (reference sequence). Trimming left V 2 bases short and J 7 bases short, with 11 bases between. The CDR3 has 13 residues. The CDR3 sequence is CASSLGLKGTQYF. The DNA for the CDR3 is TGTGCCAGCAGTTTAGGCCTCAAGGGGACCCAGTACTTC.

This clonotype was observed at least ten times. The genes are TRBV6-1 and TRBJ2-7; D is unresolved. The V and J ends lost 7 bases and 2 bases respectively, with 18 bases between them. The CDR3 runs 15 residues. In germline, CDR1 is MNHNS, CDR2 SASEGT. CDR3: CASTSPRASPYEQYF. CDR3 sequence (DNA): TGTGCCAGCACCTCCCCCCGGGCCAGTCCCTACGAGCAGTACTTC.

J is TRBJ1-2 and V is TRBV12-3 or TRBV12-4, with 8 bases lining up with TRBD1. The length of the CDR3 is 12 residues. With V trimmed by 5 bases and J by 8 bases, 4 bases remained unmatched. For the CDR3, the DNA is TGTGCCAGCAGTGGATGGGACAGGGGCTACACCTTC. This translates into CASSGWDRGYTF.

In this sample, this clonotype turned up many times. V and J are TRBV7-3 and TRBJ1-2; the D is unclear. With 7 bases removed from V and 6 bases from J, the gap between germline ends came to 27 bases. Germline V CDR1 and CDR2: SGHTA, FQGTGA. This CDR3 is built from 17 residues. In DNA, the CDR3 is TGTGCCAGCACCCAACGACGACTTGGGCTGTGGTGGGATGGCTACACCTTC. Protein sequence: CASTQRRLGLWWDGYTF. The entire variable domain, with the rest obtained from reference TRBV7-3 and TRBJ1-2, is as follows: GAGVSQTPSNKVTEKGKYVELRCDPISGHTALYWYRQSLGQGPEFLIYFQGTGAADDSGLPNDRFFAVRPEGSVSTLKIQRTERGDSAVYLCASTQRRLGLWWDGYTFGSGTRLTVV.

This clonotype was detected many times. The chain combines TRBV12-3 or TRBV12-4 with TRBJ2-4; 10 bases map to TRBD1. Trimming cost V 3 bases and J 8 bases; bases outside gene matches: 7. The CDR3 is 15 residues long. The CDR3 DNA reads as TGTGCCAGCAGTTTCGGTAGGGACAGGGGACACATTCAGTACTTC. This codes for CASSFGRDRGHIQYF.

Comment on this clonotype: One base away lies a much larger clone, so this may be a sequencing read error. CDR3 in DNA: TGTGCCAGTGGCGAGGGACAGGGGCCCAACAATGAGCAGTTCTTC. Translating it yields CASGEGQGPNNEQFF. The J gene is TRBJ2-1, the V gene TRBV19; 10 bases line up with TRBD1. The CDR3 length is 15 residues. Germline-derived CDR1 and CDR2 are LNHDA and SQIVND (reference sequence). V dropped 8 bases and J dropped 5; count of bases not matched to a gene: 9.

This clonotype occurred many times. The chain couples TRBV20-1 to TRBJ2-5; D is perhaps TRBD1 (6 bases). Trimming pared 6 bases from V and 5 bases from J, leaving 22 bases between. CDR1 is DFQATT and CDR2 is SNEGSKA in the germline V gene (reference sequence). The CDR3 consists of 15 residues. The CDR3 DNA sequence: TGCAGTGCCCCCCGCCCGCAAGACAGGATGGAGACCCAGTACTTC. Protein sequence: CSAPRPQDRMETQYF.

This clonotype occurred many times. The V and J genes are TRBV20-1 and TRBJ2-5, with TRBD1 identical over 9 bases. The V segment lost 6 bases and the J segment 0 bases; nucleotides outside the gene matches: 8. Germline CDR1 DFQATT, CDR2 SNEGSKA (reference sequence). The CDR3 contains 15 residues. The chain's CDR3 is CSARDREWYQETQYF. The CDR3 nucleotides are TGCAGTGCCAGGGACAGGGAGTGGTACCAAGAGACCCAGTACTTC.

The chain links TRBV30 to TRBJ2-4; the D is unclear. The CDR3 length is 13 residues. CDR1 and CDR2 (germline): GTSNPN, SVGIG (reference sequence). V was cut by 3 bases and J by 8 bases, with 14 bases left in between. The CDR3 region has the DNA TGTGCCTGGAGCGTGGCGAGATGGGACATTCAGTACTTC. Its protein product is CAWSVARWDIQYF.

This clonotype has at least ten counts. V and J are TRBV7-2 and TRBJ1-1; D uncertain. CDR1 SGHTA and CDR2 FQGNSA come from the germline V gene. This CDR3 has 12 amino acids. V lost 3 bases to trimming and J lost 4 bases, with 6 bases between them. The chain's CDR3 is CASSFWSTEAFF. CDR3 DNA: TGTGCCAGCAGCTTCTGGAGCACTGAAGCTTTCTTT.

This clonotype was observed many times. The V gene is TRBV11-2, the J gene TRBJ2-7; the match to TRBD1 covers 7 bases. Germline CDR1 and CDR2: SGHAT and FQNNGV. V was pared by 5 bases and J by 3 bases, with 7 bases of the junction left unmatched. The CDR3 sequence is 14 residues long. CDR3 region: CASSRRQGDYEQYF. The DNA of the CDR3 is TGTGCCAGCAGCAGGCGACAGGGAGACTACGAGCAGTACTTC.

As to this clonotype: Relative to the germline gene, one junction end is altered; a read error may explain this. The rearrangement links TRBV10-3 to TRBJ2-2; TRBD2 might be the D (5 bases). The CDR3 runs 13 residues. The germline gives CDR1 ENHRY, CDR2 SYGVKD. CDR3 region: CATTLGPAGELSF. The CDR3 nucleotides are TGTGCCACCACCCTCGGTCCGGCCGGGGAGCTGTCTTTT.

This clonotype was observed at least ten times. This chain uses TRBV6-1 with TRBJ1-5; 7 bases align to TRBD1. There are 14 residues in the CDR3. The V gene's germline CDR1 is MNHNS and CDR2 SASEGT. The J segment lost 6 bases and the V segment lost 2 bases, leaving 4 bases of the junction unmatched. The DNA of the CDR3 is TGTGCCAGCAGTGAAAATAGGGGGCTTCAGCCCCAGCATTTT. It is translated as CASSENRGLQPQHF.

CDR3 coding DNA: TGTGCCAGCAGCTTAGGTAGCGGGAGTATCTACGAGCAGTACTTC. Translating it yields CASSLGSGSIYEQYF. This rearrangement joins TRBV7-3 to TRBJ2-7; 9 bases map to TRBD2. V shed 2 bases and J 3 bases; nucleotides not matched to a gene: 5. Germline lookup yields CDR1 SGHTA and CDR2 FQGTGA. This CDR3 has 15 amino acids.

This clonotype was seen many times. This chain connects TRBV7-9 to TRBJ2-7, with TRBD2 matching over 10 bases. V shed 5 bases and J 7 bases; nucleotides not matched to a gene: 11. Germline values: CDR1 SEHNR, CDR2 FQNEAQ (reference sequence). The CDR3 runs to 15 residues. The CDR3 nucleotides are TGTGCCAGCAGCCCGCGACTAGCGGGCCCGTTTGAGCAGTACTTC. This sequence encodes CASSPRLAGPFEQYF.

This clonotype was observed at least ten times. The gene calls are TRBV7-9 and TRBJ2-5; D is ambiguous. Germline loops: CDR1 SEHNR, CDR2 FQNEAQ (reference sequence). The CDR3 extends over 14 amino acids. Deletions cut 1 base from V and 1 base from J, with 7 bases between. CDR3 residues: CASSLGVTQETQYF. For the CDR3, the DNA is TGTGCCAGCAGCTTAGGCGTGACCCAAGAGACCCAGTACTTC.

The chain employs TRBV12-3 or TRBV12-4 and TRBJ1-6; D is undetermined. Trimming cost V 3 bases and J 2 bases, with 8 bases left between them. The CDR3 is 15 residues long. The CDR3 is CASSLEGTYNSPLHF. CDR3 bases: TGTGCCAGCAGTTTGGAGGGAACCTATAATTCACCCCTCCACTTT.

This clonotype appeared many times. The rearrangement uses TRBV4-2 and TRBJ2-7; D might be TRBD1 (5 bases). From germline, CDR1 is LGHNA and CDR2 YNFKEQ. The CDR3 extends over 11 amino acids. Trimming pared 4 bases from V and 5 bases from J, leaving 6 bases between. This chain's CDR3 is CASSPGHEQYF. CDR3 DNA sequence: TGTGCCAGCAGCCCAGGGCACGAGCAGTACTTC.

This clonotype was observed at least ten times. The chain links TRBV5-1 to TRBJ1-3; D remains ambiguous. The length of the CDR3 is 14 residues. Germline CDR1 reads SGHRS; CDR2 reads YFSETQ. V lost 0 bases, J lost 4 bases, and 8 bases lay in between. CDR3 region: CASSLVGYGNTIYF. Written as DNA, the CDR3 is TGCGCCAGCAGCTTGGTAGGGTACGGAAACACCATATATTTT.

This clonotype was counted many times. This rearrangement joins TRBV9 to TRBJ2-5, with D maybe TRBD2 (5 bases). In germline, CDR1 is SGDLS, CDR2 YYNGEE. Trimming took off 0 bases at V and 5 bases at J, with 14 bases between the two ends. The CDR3 spans 15 residues. CDR3 amino acids: CASSVGPAEWETQYF. DNA for the CDR3: TGTGCCAGCAGCGTAGGACCAGCGGAGTGGGAGACCCAGTACTTC. The full variable domain, completed using reference TRBV9 and TRBJ2-5, is DSGVTQTPKHLITATGQRVTLRCSPRSGDLSVYWYQQSLDQGLQFLIQYYNGEERAKGNILERFSAQQFPDLHSELNLSSLELGDSALYFCASSVGPAEWETQYFGPGTRLLVL.

This clonotype was found many times. The gene calls are TRBV20-1 and TRBJ2-7, with TRBD2 identical over 11 bases. CDR1 DFQATT and CDR2 SNEGSKA come from the germline V gene (reference sequence). After removal of 0 bases from V and 5 bases from J, the junction contained 9 bases not matched to a gene. The length of the CDR3 is 16 residues. The CDR3 loop is CSARDVSVLAGDEQYF. The CDR3 DNA sequence: TGCAGTGCTAGAGATGTATCGGTACTAGCGGGAGACGAGCAGTACTTC.

The rearrangement joins TRBV28 to TRBJ2-7, with 8 positions matching TRBD1. CDR3 length: 16 residues. The V gene's germline CDR1 is MDHEN and CDR2 SYDVKM. Trimming removed 6 bases from V and 5 bases from J; junction bases left unmatched: 15. CDR3 DNA sequence: TGTGCCAGCAGCCCTCAGGGGGCTGTCCCCTGGGACGAGCAGTACTTC. It is translated as CASSPQGAVPWDEQYF.

This clonotype was seen more than once but under ten times. V is TRBV13 and J is TRBJ2-7; D perhaps matches TRBD1 (5 bases). Germline V CDR1 and CDR2: PRHDT, FYEKMQ (reference sequence). Deletions cut 2 bases from V and 1 base from J, with 12 bases between. The CDR3 covers 15 residues. Here the CDR3 DNA reads TGTGCCAGCAGCTTAAGCACAGGACCGTCCTACGAGCAGTACTTC. Protein: CASSLSTGPSYEQYF.

This clonotype was found many times. This chain uses TRBV7-8 with TRBJ2-7, with 8 bases aligning to TRBD2. Per the germline V gene, CDR1 is SGHVS and CDR2 is FQNEAQ. V trimming: 4 bases; J trimming: 2 bases; junction bases outside the gene matches: 7. The CDR3 totals 15 residues. The CDR3 nucleotides are TGTGCCAGCAGCTCCGGACTAGCTAATGCCTACGAGCAGTACTTC. It translates to CASSSGLANAYEQYF. Variable domain in full (rest from reference TRBV7-8 and TRBJ2-7): GAGVSQSPRYKVAKRGQDVALRCDPISGHVSLFWYQQALGQGPEFLTYFQNEAQLDKSGLPSDRFFAERPEGSVSTLKIQRTQQEDSAVYLCASSSGLANAYEQYFGPGTRLTVT.